The next 21 T cell receptor beta chains were all read from a single sample in a study of T-cell reconstitution after alpha-beta-depleted transplantation in children. It was with unique molecular identifiers that the TCRbeta library was prepared. One entry per CDR3 protein results from TCRdb running MiXCR on the PCR reads. In the table there are 300,000 to 350,000 distinct CDR3 sequences, 20% to 30% of which are singletons. The sequencing used PBMCs, mostly from graft donor cells, collected 180 days after TCRalphabeta/CD19-depleted stem cell transplant. Every receptor here comes from a male patient younger than 18 who had a stem cell transplant for acute lymphoblastic leukemia, so the T cells may come from the graft donor.

This clonotype was counted a few times. The V call is TRBV11-2, the J call TRBJ1-2; 7 nucleotides line up with TRBD1. The V gene end was trimmed by 1 base and the J gene end by 6 bases; junction bases not matched to a gene: 5. The CDR3 is 14 residues long. Per germline, CDR1 SGHAT and CDR2 FQNNGV. The CDR3 sequence is CASSLARGLDGYTF. In DNA form, the CDR3 reads TGTGCCAGCAGCTTAGCGAGGGGGCTAGATGGCTACACCTTC.

This chain uses TRBV12-3 or TRBV12-4 with TRBJ1-5, with 7 bases that match TRBD1. J lost 6 bases, V lost 0 bases, and 8 bases had no gene match. CDR3 length: 16 residues. The DNA for the CDR3 is TGTGCCAGCAGTTTAGCCGGGGCAGGGGGGATTCAGCCCCAGCATTTT. As protein: CASSLAGAGGIQPQHF.

This clonotype occurred a few times. The gene calls are TRBV11-1 and TRBJ2-7; 7 nucleotides align to TRBD2. This CDR3 is built from 18 residues. Germline CDR1 SGHAT, CDR2 FQDESV (reference sequence). V lost 6 bases to trimming and J lost 0 bases; unmatched junction nucleotides: 17. The CDR3 DNA sequence: TGTGCCAGCAGGCCAAGTCTAGCGGCTAATAGGAGCTCCTACGAGCAGTACTTC. This codes for CASRPSLAANRSSYEQYF.

The V and J genes are TRBV11-2 and TRBJ2-1; 11 nucleotides line up with TRBD2. In germline, CDR1 is SGHAT, CDR2 FQNNGV. CDR3 length: 17 residues. The V segment lost 4 bases and the J segment 0 bases; nucleotides outside the gene matches: 5. CDR3 in amino acids: CASSSPTSGNSYNEQFF. The CDR3, as DNA: TGTGCCAGCAGCTCCCCGACTAGCGGGAACTCCTACAATGAGCAGTTCTTC. Supplemented by reference TRBV11-2 and TRBJ2-1, the full variable domain reads EAGVAQSPRYKIIEKRQSVAFWCNPISGHATLYWYQQILGQGPKLLIQFQNNGVVDDSQLPKDRFSAERLKGVDSTLKIQPAKLEDSAVYLCASSSPTSGNSYNEQFFGPGTRLTVL.

The V and J genes are TRBV7-9 and TRBJ2-1, with D perhaps given as TRBD1 or TRBD2 (5 bases each). Germline V gene sequence: CDR1 SEHNR, CDR2 FQNEAQ (reference sequence). The ends were cut back, 0 bases at V and 7 bases at J, with 19 bases in the middle. This CDR3 spans 17 amino acids. CDR3: CASSLATGTASQNEQFF. The CDR3 DNA reads TGTGCCAGCAGCTTAGCCACCGGGACGGCCTCCCAAAATGAGCAGTTCTTC. Full variable domain (missing parts from reference TRBV7-9 and TRBJ2-1): DTGVSQNPRHKITKRGQNVTFRCDPISEHNRLYWYRQTLGQGPEFLTYFQNEAQLEKSRLLSDRFSAERPKGSFSTLEIQRTEQGDSAMYLCASSLATGTASQNEQFFGPGTRLTVL.

This clonotype came up a few times. The rearrangement joins TRBV29-1 to TRBJ2-3, with D perhaps TRBD2 (6 bases). Germline values: CDR1 SQVTM, CDR2 ANQGSEA. V was cut by 4 bases and J by 8 bases, with 7 bases left in between. This CDR3 spans 10 amino acids. The CDR3 reads CSVVLATQYF. DNA for the CDR3: TGCAGCGTTGTACTAGCTACGCAGTATTTT.

This chain connects TRBV11-2 to TRBJ1-2; D not resolved. The CDR3 has 13 residues. Trimming removed 4 bases from V and 0 bases from J, with 6 bases in between. Germline lookup yields CDR1 SGHAT and CDR2 FQNNGV. CDR3 protein: CASSYAPNYGYTF. In DNA form, the CDR3 reads TGTGCCAGCAGCTATGCCCCTAACTATGGCTACACCTTC. Full variable domain (rest looked up from reference TRBV11-2 and TRBJ1-2): EAGVAQSPRYKIIEKRQSVAFWCNPISGHATLYWYQQILGQGPKLLIQFQNNGVVDDSQLPKDRFSAERLKGVDSTLKIQPAKLEDSAVYLCASSYAPNYGYTFGSGTRLTVV.

This clonotype was detected only a few times. V gene TRBV7-3 combines with J gene TRBJ2-1; 9 positions agree with TRBD2. V shed 4 bases and J 4 bases; nucleotides not matched to a gene: 8. Per germline, CDR1 SGHTA and CDR2 FQGTGA. The CDR3 has 16 residues. This CDR3 reads CASSSMTSGDYNEQFF. DNA of the CDR3: TGTGCCAGCAGCTCCATGACTAGCGGAGATTACAATGAGCAGTTCTTC.

This clonotype turned up a few times. The chain carries TRBV5-1 and TRBJ2-3; D ambiguous. CDR1 and CDR2 from the germline V gene are SGHRS and YFSETQ. Trimming cost V 5 bases and J 6 bases, with 10 bases left between them. The CDR3 is 12 amino acids. The DNA for the CDR3 is TGCGCCAGCAGAAGCGTCCCGGATACGCAGTATTTT. Protein sequence: CASRSVPDTQYF.

This clonotype was counted only a few times. V gene TRBV7-9 combines with J gene TRBJ2-7; TRBD1 aligns across 8 bases. V lost 2 bases, J lost 2 bases, and 2 bases stayed unmatched. The germline CDR1 and CDR2 sequences are SEHNR and FQNEAQ (reference sequence). The CDR3 loop spans 14 amino acids. The CDR3 sequence: CASSLQGAPYEQYF. The CDR3 DNA is TGTGCCAGCAGCTTACAGGGGGCCCCCTACGAGCAGTACTTC.

In its sample, this clonotype was seen a few times. This sequence joins TRBV29-1 and TRBJ2-1, with D maybe TRBD2 (5 bases). V was trimmed by 0 bases and J by 2 bases, leaving 11 bases between them. Germline V gene data show CDR1 as SQVTM and CDR2 as ANQGSEA. CDR3 length: 15 amino acids. This chain's CDR3 is CSVEDGRGTYNEQFF. The CDR3 region has the DNA TGCAGCGTTGAAGATGGGAGAGGAACCTACAATGAGCAGTTCTTC.

The chain is built from TRBV20-1 and TRBJ1-6; no reliable D call. Germline values: CDR1 DFQATT, CDR2 SNEGSKA (reference sequence). The CDR3 contains 15 residues. V lost 0 bases and J 0 bases, leaving 6 bases between the germline ends. CDR3 DNA sequence: TGCAGTGCTAGAGAGGGGAGCTCCTATAATTCACCCCTCCACTTT. Its protein is CSAREGSSYNSPLHF.

The chain is built from TRBV5-1 and TRBJ2-3; no definite D call. This CDR3 has 13 residues. Per germline, CDR1 SGHRS and CDR2 YFSETQ. V gave up 7 bases and J gave up 0 bases, with 9 bases separating them. The CDR3 DNA reads as TGCGCCAGCCACAAGCCTAGCACAGATACGCAGTATTTT. This encodes CASHKPSTDTQYF.

This clonotype has a handful of counts. The chain carries TRBV27 and TRBJ2-5, with 9 bases matching TRBD2. The CDR3 has 15 amino acids. With 3 bases clipped from V and 5 bases from J, the junction kept 7 bases outside the gene matches. The V gene's germline CDR1 is MNHEY and CDR2 SMNVEV (reference sequence). The CDR3 coding sequence is TGTGCCAGCAGTTTTGGGCTAGCGGGGATTGAGACCCAGTACTTC. Its protein is CASSFGLAGIETQYF.

This clonotype was counted only a few times. The chain couples TRBV20-1 to TRBJ2-2; TRBD1 might be the D (7 bases). The CDR3 covers 18 residues. Per germline, CDR1 DFQATT and CDR2 SNEGSKA (reference sequence). V lost 1 base to trimming and J lost 8 bases, with 26 bases between them. The CDR3 nucleotides read TGCAGTGCTAGAGGCCCTCCAGGGGGGCTAGCGTTTAGAGGGGAGCTGTTTTTT. Protein: CSARGPPGGLAFRGELFF.

J is TRBJ2-7 and V is TRBV19; 7 bases agree with TRBD2. The V segment lost 10 bases and the J segment 4 bases; nucleotides outside the gene matches: 22. This CDR3 is 17 amino acids long. Per the germline V gene, CDR1 is LNHDA and CDR2 is SQIVND (reference sequence). CDR3 protein: CATARTVGVAGGYEQYF. CDR3 DNA sequence: TGTGCCACCGCCCGGACGGTCGGGGTAGCGGGCGGTTACGAGCAGTACTTC.

This chain connects TRBV5-1 to TRBJ1-4; 9 positions agree with TRBD1. Germline lookup yields CDR1 SGHRS and CDR2 YFSETQ. J gave up 6 bases and V 4 bases, and 4 bases lay outside the gene matches. The CDR3 is 14 residues long. CDR3 sequence: CASSTGGWDEKLFF. The CDR3 bases are TGCGCCAGCAGCACAGGGGGCTGGGATGAAAAACTGTTTTTT.

The rearrangement links TRBV5-6 to TRBJ2-5; D may match TRBD1 or TRBD2 (5 bases each). The ends were cut back, 0 bases at V and 5 bases at J, with 11 bases in the middle. The CDR3 is 14 residues long. Looked up from germline, CDR1 is SGHDT and CDR2 is YYEEEE. Written as DNA, the CDR3 is TGTGCCAGCAGCTTGGGCAGGTGGGGGGAGACCCAGTACTTC. This encodes CASSLGRWGETQYF.

This clonotype has just a few counts. The chain couples TRBV7-9 to TRBJ2-1, with 8 nucleotides matching TRBD2. After removal of 5 bases from V and 4 bases from J, the junction contained 7 bases not matched to a gene. CDR1 is SEHNR, CDR2 FQNEAQ, per germline (reference sequence). The CDR3 runs to 15 residues. The CDR3 DNA follows: TGTGCCAGCAGCCCCGGGACTAGTTTATACAATGAGCAGTTCTTC. Its protein is CASSPGTSLYNEQFF. Full variable domain (rest looked up from reference TRBV7-9 and TRBJ2-1): DTGVSQNPRHKITKRGQNVTFRCDPISEHNRLYWYRQTLGQGPEFLTYFQNEAQLEKSRLLSDRFSAERPKGSFSTLEIQRTEQGDSAMYLCASSPGTSLYNEQFFGPGTRLTVL.

This clonotype was recorded a few times. This sequence joins TRBV24-1 and TRBJ2-1; D uncertain. The V end lost 1 base, the J end lost 0 bases, and 6 bases lay between the germline ends. Looked up from germline, CDR1 is KGHDR and CDR2 is SFDVKD. CDR3 length: 15 amino acids. CDR3 sequence (DNA): TGTGCCACCAGTGATTTCCAGGACTCCTACAATGAGCAGTTCTTC. Encoded protein: CATSDFQDSYNEQFF.

V gene TRBV5-1 combines with J gene TRBJ2-7, with 8 bases identical to TRBD1. The CDR3 contains 15 residues. V lost 0 bases, J lost 3 bases, and 5 bases stayed unmatched. Germline lookup yields CDR1 SGHRS and CDR2 YFSETQ. The CDR3 DNA reads TGCGCCAGCAGCTTGGGGGACAGGTTCCTCTACGAGCAGTACTTC. Translating gives CASSLGDRFLYEQYF.